This record looks at one TCR beta chain sequence and its context. The antigen is not known. Tagging with unique molecular identifiers was applied to individual cDNA molecules. TCRdb fed the 5' RACE reads into MiXCR, producing one record per CDR3 protein. The sample contains tens of thousands of distinct CDR3 sequences, 12% to 15% of which appear only once. This sample stems from a study of early T cells in non-severe SARS-CoV-2 infection. Notes on the study in general: Clonotype matching in VDJdb favored anti-spike CD8 responses and did not capture private and CD4 specificities.

The CDR3 contains 16 residues. V lost 5 bases, J lost 5 bases, and 15 bases stayed unmatched. CDR1 SEHNR and CDR2 FQNEAQ come from the germline V gene (reference sequence). This sequence was found in an adult who was a healthcare worker with PCR-confirmed SARS-CoV-2 infection or an uninfected control (not recorded which). The chain uses TRBV7-9 and TRBJ2-7; TRBD1 matches 7 bases. Sequenced material: whole blood. The CDR3 protein is CASSARPTGPRNEQYF. CDR3 DNA: TGTGCCAGCAGCGCACGCCCGACAGGGCCTAGGAACGAGCAGTACTTC.